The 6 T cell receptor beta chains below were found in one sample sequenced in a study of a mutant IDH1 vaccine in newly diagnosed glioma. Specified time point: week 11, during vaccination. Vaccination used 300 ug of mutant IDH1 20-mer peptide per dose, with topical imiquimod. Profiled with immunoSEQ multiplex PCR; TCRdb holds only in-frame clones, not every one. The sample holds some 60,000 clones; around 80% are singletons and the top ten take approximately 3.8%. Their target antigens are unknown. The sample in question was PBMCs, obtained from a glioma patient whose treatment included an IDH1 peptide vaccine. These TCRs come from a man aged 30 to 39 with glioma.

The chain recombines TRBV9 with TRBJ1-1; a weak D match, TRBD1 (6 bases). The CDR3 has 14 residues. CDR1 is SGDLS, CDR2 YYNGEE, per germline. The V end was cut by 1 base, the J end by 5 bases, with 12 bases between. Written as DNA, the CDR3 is TGTGCCAGCAGCGTAAGGGGGGCAAAAACTGAAGCTTTCTTT. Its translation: CASSVRGAKTEAFF.

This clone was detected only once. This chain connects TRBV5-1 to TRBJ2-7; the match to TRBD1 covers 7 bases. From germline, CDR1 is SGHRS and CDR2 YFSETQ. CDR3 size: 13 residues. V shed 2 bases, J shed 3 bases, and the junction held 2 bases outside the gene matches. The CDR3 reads CASSLGTDYEQYF. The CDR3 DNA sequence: TGCGCCAGCAGCTTAGGGACAGACTACGAGCAGTACTTC.

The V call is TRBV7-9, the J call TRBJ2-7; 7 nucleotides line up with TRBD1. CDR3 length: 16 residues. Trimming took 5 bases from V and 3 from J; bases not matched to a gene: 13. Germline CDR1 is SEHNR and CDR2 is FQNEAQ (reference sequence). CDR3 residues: CASSPPGRGLYYEQYF. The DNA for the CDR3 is TGTGCCAGCAGCCCCCCGGGCAGGGGGTTATACTACGAGCAGTACTTC.

Here the CDR3 DNA reads TGTGCCAGCTCACCAAAGAATACGGAGGCGCCCCAGCATTTT. This translates into CASSPKNTEAPQHF. J is TRBJ1-5 and V is TRBV18; D gene uncertain. Germline V CDR1 and CDR2: KGHSH, LQKENI. V was cut by 2 bases and J by 9 bases, with 14 bases left in between. The CDR3 consists of 14 residues. Full variable domain (rest looked up from reference TRBV18 and TRBJ1-5): NAGVMQNPRHLVRRRGQEARLRCSPMKGHSHVYWYRQLPEEGLKFMVYLQKENIIDESGMPKERFSAEFPKEGPSILRIQQVVRGDSAAYFCASSPKNTEAPQHFGDGTRLSIL.

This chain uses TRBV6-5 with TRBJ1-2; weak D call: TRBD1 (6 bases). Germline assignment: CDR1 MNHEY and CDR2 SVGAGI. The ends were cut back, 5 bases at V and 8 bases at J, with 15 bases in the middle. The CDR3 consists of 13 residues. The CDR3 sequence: CASSEGTWDGYTF. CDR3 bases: TGTGCCAGCAGTGAAGGGACATGGGACGGCTACACCTTC.

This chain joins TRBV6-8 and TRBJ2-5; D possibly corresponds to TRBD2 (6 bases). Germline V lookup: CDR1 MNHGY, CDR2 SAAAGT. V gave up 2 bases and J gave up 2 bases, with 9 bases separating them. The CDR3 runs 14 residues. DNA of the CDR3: TGTGCCAGCAGTTACAAGGGGAGGCAAGAGACCCAGTACTTC. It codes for CASSYKGRQETQYF.